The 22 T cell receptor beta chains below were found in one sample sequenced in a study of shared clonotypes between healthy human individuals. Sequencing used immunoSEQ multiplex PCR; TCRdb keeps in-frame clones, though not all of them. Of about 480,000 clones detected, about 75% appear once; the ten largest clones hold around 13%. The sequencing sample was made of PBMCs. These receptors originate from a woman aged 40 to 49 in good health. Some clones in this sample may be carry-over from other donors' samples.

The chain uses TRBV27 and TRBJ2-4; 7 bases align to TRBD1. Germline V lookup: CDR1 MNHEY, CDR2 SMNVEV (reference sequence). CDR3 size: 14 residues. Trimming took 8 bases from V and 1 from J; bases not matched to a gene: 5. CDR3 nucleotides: TGTGCCAGCGGTATACAGGGGGCCAAAAACATTCAGTACTTC. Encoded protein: CASGIQGAKNIQYF.

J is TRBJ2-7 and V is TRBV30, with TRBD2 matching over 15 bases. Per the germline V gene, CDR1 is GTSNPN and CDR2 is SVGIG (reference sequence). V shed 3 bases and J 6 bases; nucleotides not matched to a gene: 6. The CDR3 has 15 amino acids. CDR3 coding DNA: TGTGCCTGGAGCCTTGGACTAGCGGGAGGGAGCGAGCAGTACTTC. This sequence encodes CAWSLGLAGGSEQYF.

The CDR3 sequence: CASSLLTSGRVGETQYF. The DNA for the CDR3 is TGCGCCAGCAGCTTGTTGACTAGCGGGAGGGTTGGAGAGACCCAGTACTTC. The chain couples TRBV5-1 to TRBJ2-5; 14 bases map to TRBD2. The V and J ends lost 1 base and 4 bases, in that order; junction bases with no gene match: 6. CDR1 and CDR2 from the germline V gene are SGHRS and YFSETQ. This CDR3 region has 17 residues.

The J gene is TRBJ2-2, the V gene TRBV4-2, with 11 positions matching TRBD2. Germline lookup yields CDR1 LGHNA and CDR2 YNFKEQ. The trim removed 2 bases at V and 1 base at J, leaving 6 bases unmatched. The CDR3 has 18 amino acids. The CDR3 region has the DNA TGTGCCAGCAGCCAAATTAGCGGGAGGGCCCTGAACACCGGGGAGCTGTTTTTT. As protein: CASSQISGRALNTGELFF.

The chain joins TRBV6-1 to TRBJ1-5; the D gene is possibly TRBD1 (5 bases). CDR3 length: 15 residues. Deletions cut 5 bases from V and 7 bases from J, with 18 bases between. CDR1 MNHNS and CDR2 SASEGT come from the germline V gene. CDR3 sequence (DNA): TGTGCCAGCAGTCCGGGCCCGGGGCCTGAGCAGCCCCAGCATTTT. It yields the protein CASSPGPGPEQPQHF.

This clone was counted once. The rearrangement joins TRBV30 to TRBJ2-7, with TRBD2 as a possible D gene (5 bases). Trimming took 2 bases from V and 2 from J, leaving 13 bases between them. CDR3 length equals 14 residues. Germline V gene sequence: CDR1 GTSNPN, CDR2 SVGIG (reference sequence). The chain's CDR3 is CAWSSGIRTYEQYF. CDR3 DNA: TGTGCCTGGAGTTCCGGGATCAGGACCTACGAGCAGTACTTC. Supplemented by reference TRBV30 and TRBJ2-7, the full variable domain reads SQTIHQWPATLVQPVGSPLSLECTVEGTSNPNLYWYRQAAGRGLQLLFYSVGIGQISSEVPQNLSASRPQDRQFILSSKKLLLSDSGFYLCAWSSGIRTYEQYFGPGTRLTVT.

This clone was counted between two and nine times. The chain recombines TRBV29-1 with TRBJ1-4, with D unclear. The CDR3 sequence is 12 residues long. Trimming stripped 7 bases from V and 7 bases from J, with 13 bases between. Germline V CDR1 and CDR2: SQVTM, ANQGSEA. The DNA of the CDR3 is TGCAGCGCTGGACGCCGGGGTGAAAAACTGTTTTTT. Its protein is CSAGRRGEKLFF.

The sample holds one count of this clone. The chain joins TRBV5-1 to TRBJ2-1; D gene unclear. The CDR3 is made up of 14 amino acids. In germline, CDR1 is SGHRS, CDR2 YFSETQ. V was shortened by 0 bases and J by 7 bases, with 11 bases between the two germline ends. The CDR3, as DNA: TGCGCCAGCAGCTTGGAACTCCCTAGAAATGAGCAGTTCTTC. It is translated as CASSLELPRNEQFF.

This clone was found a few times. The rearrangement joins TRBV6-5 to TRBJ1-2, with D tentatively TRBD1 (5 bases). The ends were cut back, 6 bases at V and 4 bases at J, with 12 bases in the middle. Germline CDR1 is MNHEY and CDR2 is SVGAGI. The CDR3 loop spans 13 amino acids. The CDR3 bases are TGTGCCAGCAGCCCAACAGGTTCCTATGGCTACACCTTC. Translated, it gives CASSPTGSYGYTF.

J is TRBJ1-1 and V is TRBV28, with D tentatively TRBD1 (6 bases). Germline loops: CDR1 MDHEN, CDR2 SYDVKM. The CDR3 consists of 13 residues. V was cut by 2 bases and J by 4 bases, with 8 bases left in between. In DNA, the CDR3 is TGTGCCAGCAGTTTACAGGGGATCACTGAAGCTTTCTTT. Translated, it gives CASSLQGITEAFF.

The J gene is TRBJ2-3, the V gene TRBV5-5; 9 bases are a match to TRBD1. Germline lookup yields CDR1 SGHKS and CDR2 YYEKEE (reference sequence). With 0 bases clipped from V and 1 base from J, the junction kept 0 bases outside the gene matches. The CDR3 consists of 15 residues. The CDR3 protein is CASSLDRGRTDTQYF. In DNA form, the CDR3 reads TGTGCCAGCAGCTTGGACAGGGGGCGCACAGATACGCAGTATTTT.

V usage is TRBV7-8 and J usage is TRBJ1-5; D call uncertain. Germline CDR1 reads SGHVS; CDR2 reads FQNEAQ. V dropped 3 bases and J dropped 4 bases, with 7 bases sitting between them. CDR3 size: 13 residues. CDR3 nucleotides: TGTGCCAGCAGCTTTTTACAAAATCAGCCCCAGCATTTT. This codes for CASSFLQNQPQHF. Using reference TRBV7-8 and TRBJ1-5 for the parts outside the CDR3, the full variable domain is GAGVSQSPRYKVAKRGQDVALRCDPISGHVSLFWYQQALGQGPEFLTYFQNEAQLDKSGLPSDRFFAERPEGSVSTLKIQRTQQEDSAVYLCASSFLQNQPQHFGDGTRLSIL.

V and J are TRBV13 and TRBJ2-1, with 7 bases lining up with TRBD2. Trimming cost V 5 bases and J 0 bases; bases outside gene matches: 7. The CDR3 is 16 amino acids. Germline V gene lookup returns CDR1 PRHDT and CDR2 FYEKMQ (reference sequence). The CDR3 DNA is TGTGCCAGCAGCCGATTTGGCGGGGGCTCCTACAATGAGCAGTTCTTC. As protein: CASSRFGGGSYNEQFF.

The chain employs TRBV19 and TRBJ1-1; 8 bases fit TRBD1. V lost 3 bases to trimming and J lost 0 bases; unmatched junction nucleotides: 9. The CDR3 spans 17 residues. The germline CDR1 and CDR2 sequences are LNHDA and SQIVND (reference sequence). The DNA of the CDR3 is TGTGCCAGTAGTATGGGGGGACAGGCGGGGATGAACACTGAAGCTTTCTTT. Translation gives CASSMGGQAGMNTEAFF.

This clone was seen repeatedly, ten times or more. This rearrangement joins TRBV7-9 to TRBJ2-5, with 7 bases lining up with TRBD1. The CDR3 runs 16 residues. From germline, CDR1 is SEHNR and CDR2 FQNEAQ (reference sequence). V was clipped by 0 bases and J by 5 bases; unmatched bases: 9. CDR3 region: CASSLAPLRGLETQYF. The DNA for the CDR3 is TGTGCCAGCAGCTTAGCCCCCCTAAGGGGGCTGGAGACCCAGTACTTC.

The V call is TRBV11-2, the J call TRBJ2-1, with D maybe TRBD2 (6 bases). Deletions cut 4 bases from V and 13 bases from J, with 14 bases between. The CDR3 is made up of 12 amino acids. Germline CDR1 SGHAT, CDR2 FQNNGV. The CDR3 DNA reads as TGTGCCAGCAGCTCGGGGACTTGGAATCAGTTCTTC. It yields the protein CASSSGTWNQFF. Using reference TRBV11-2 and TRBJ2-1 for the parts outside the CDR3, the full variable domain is EAGVAQSPRYKIIEKRQSVAFWCNPISGHATLYWYQQILGQGPKLLIQFQNNGVVDDSQLPKDRFSAERLKGVDSTLKIQPAKLEDSAVYLCASSSGTWNQFFGPGTRLTVL.

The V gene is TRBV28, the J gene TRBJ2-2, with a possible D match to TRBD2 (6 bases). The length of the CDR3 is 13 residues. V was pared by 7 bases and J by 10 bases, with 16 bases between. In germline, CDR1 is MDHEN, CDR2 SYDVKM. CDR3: CASIWTGGMELFF. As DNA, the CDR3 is TGTGCCAGCATATGGACGGGCGGGATGGAGCTGTTTTTT.

The CDR3 sequence: CACRGPEKTYEQYF. The CDR3 DNA is TGTGCCTGCCGCGGCCCGGAGAAGACCTACGAGCAGTACTTC. The V call is TRBV30, the J call TRBJ2-5; no firm D call. The tail of the sequence fits TRBJ2-7 better, so the J call may be wrong. Germline CDR1 GTSNPN, CDR2 SVGIG (reference sequence). The CDR3 contains 14 residues.

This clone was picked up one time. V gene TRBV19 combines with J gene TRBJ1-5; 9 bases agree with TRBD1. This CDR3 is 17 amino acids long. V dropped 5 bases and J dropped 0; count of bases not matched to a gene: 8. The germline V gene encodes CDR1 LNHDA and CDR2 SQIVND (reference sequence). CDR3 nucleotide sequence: TGTGCCAGTAGTCCTAGGACAGGGGAGTATAGCAATCAGCCCCAGCATTTT. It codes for CASSPRTGEYSNQPQHF. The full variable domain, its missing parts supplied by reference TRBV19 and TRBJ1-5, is DGGITQSPKYLFRKEGQNVTLSCEQNLNHDAMYWYRQDPGQGLRLIYYSQIVNDFQKGDIAEGYSVSREKKESFPLTVTSAQKNPTAFYLCASSPRTGEYSNQPQHFGDGTRLSIL.

CDR3: CASSLGGTNEKLFF. In DNA, the CDR3 is TGTGCCAGCAGCTTAGGAGGGACTAATGAAAAACTGTTTTTT. This chain connects TRBV13 to TRBJ1-4; D is ambiguous. Trimming shortened V by 0 bases and J by 2 bases, and 4 bases separated the two germline ends. The CDR3 sequence is 14 residues long. Per the germline V gene, CDR1 is PRHDT and CDR2 is FYEKMQ (reference sequence). Looking up the rest from reference TRBV13 and TRBJ1-4 gives the full variable domain: AAGVIQSPRHLIKEKRETATLKCYPIPRHDTVYWYQQGPGQDPQFLISFYEKMQSDKGSIPDRFSAQQFSDYHSELNMSSLELGDSALYFCASSLGGTNEKLFFGSGTQLSVL.

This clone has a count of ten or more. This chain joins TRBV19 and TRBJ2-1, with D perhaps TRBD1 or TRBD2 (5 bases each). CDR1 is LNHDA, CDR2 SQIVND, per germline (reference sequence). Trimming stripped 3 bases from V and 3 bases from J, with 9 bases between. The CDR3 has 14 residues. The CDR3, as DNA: TGTGCCAGTAGTATTGGGACGGACTACAATGAGCAGTTCTTC. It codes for CASSIGTDYNEQFF.

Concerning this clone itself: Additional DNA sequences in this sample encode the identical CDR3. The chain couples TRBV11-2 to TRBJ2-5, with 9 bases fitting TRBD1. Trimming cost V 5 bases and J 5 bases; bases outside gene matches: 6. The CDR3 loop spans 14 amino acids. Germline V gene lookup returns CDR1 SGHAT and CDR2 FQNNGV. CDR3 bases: TGTGCCAGCAGCCTCGGGACAGGGCTCGAGACCCAGTACTTC. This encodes CASSLGTGLETQYF.